This TCR delta chain came from a study of gamma-delta chains in newborns, infants, children. Study-level information: Microbial exposure reportedly drives polyclonal innate γδ T cell expansion after birth.

TCRdb fed the reads to CATT. The sample carries over 4,000 delta-chain clones, around 6.2% recorded once. Trimming took 2 bases from V and 0 from J; bases not matched to a gene: 4. The CDR3 extends over 17 amino acids. Germline V gives CDR1 GEAIGNYY, CDR2 EKD. This TCR was sampled from a child who was a newborn, infant or young child, either healthy, febrile or measles-vaccinated (not recorded which). V gene TRDV2 combines with J gene TRDJ2, with 11 bases lining up with TRDD3. Input material: blood. The CDR3 DNA follows: TGTGCCTGTGACAATATACTGGGGGATACTTTGACAGCACAACTCTTCTTT. Its protein product is CACDNILGDTLTAQLFF.